The 19 T cell receptor beta chains presented below share a single source sample, sequenced in a study of OX40 agonist ivuxolimab in advanced cancers. TCRdb's copy holds only in-frame clones and misses some; the assay was immunoSEQ multiplex PCR. The profile covers some 150,000 clones, with 90% appearing a single time and around 0.99% taken by the ten largest. The sequencing used CD4+ or CD8+ T cells sorted from blood, collected in a trial of the OX40 agonist ivuxolimab. The receptors stem from an adult with an advanced solid tumor such as melanoma, head and neck, liver or kidney cancer.

The chain employs TRBV27 and TRBJ1-2; 8 bases are shared with TRBD1. The germline CDR1 and CDR2 sequences are MNHEY and SMNVEV (reference sequence). This CDR3 region has 14 residues. V dropped 8 bases and J dropped 8; count of bases not matched to a gene: 13. The CDR3 nucleotides read TGTGCCAGCCGGTTGGACAGGGAGCCTGAGGGCTACACCTTC. Translating it yields CASRLDREPEGYTF.

This chain links TRBV6-6 with TRBJ1-5; TRBD1 matches 8 bases. The CDR3 length is 15 residues. CDR1 MNHNY and CDR2 SVGAGI come from the germline V gene (reference sequence). Trimming at V came to 2 bases and at J to 7 bases, leaving 7 bases not matched to a gene. The CDR3, as DNA: TGTGCCAGCAGTTACAATGGACAGGGAGGCCAGCCCCAGCATTTT. This gives the protein CASSYNGQGGQPQHF.

The CDR3 loop is CASSFTGTSAQETQYF. The DNA of the CDR3 is TGTGCCAGCAGTTTCACCGGGACTAGCGCCCAAGAGACCCAGTACTTC. V and J are TRBV27 and TRBJ2-5; 10 positions agree with TRBD2. CDR1 and CDR2 (germline): MNHEY, SMNVEV (reference sequence). V trimming: 3 bases; J trimming: 1 base; junction bases outside the gene matches: 5. The CDR3 is made up of 16 amino acids.

This rearrangement joins TRBV30 to TRBJ2-5; D call uncertain. Germline assignment: CDR1 GTSNPN and CDR2 SVGIG (reference sequence). CDR3 length: 11 residues. Trimming stripped 2 bases from V and 4 bases from J, with 5 bases between. This CDR3 reads CAWSPGETQYF. CDR3 nucleotide sequence: TGTGCCTGGAGTCCCGGAGAGACCCAGTACTTC.

The chain couples TRBV9 to TRBJ2-3, with D maybe TRBD1 (6 bases). This CDR3 region has 17 residues. Trimming took 0 bases from V and 5 from J, leaving 19 bases between them. Germline V gene sequence: CDR1 SGDLS, CDR2 YYNGEE. The CDR3 nucleotides are TGTGCCAGCAGCGTAGCTACAGGGTTCGCTGGGGGAGATACGCAGTATTTT. Translating it yields CASSVATGFAGGDTQYF.

V gene TRBV9 combines with J gene TRBJ1-5; TRBD1 matches 7 bases. The CDR3 runs to 14 residues. The V gene end was trimmed by 0 bases and the J gene end by 10 bases; junction bases not matched to a gene: 7. Germline assignment: CDR1 SGDLS and CDR2 YYNGEE. The CDR3 coding sequence is TGTGCCAGCAGCGTAGCAACAGGGGATGGCCCCCAGCATTTT. It is translated as CASSVATGDGPQHF.

The gene calls are TRBV5-1 and TRBJ2-1, with D unresolved. Germline CDR1 and CDR2: SGHRS and YFSETQ. V shed 2 bases and J shed 6 bases, with 9 bases lying between them. CDR3 length: 13 amino acids. The DNA of the CDR3 is TGCGCCAGCAGCTTTCTCCTACCCAATGAGCAGTTCTTC. Its translation is CASSFLLPNEQFF.

The J gene is TRBJ1-1, the V gene TRBV6-5, with TRBD1 identical over 8 bases. V lost 5 bases and J lost 3; bases outside the gene matches: 8. The germline V gene has CDR1 MNHEY and CDR2 SVGAGI. This CDR3 region has 15 residues. The CDR3 DNA is TGTGCCAGCAGTCCACTGACAGGGGCGTACACTGAAGCTTTCTTT. It encodes CASSPLTGAYTEAFF.

This clone was observed a handful of times. At one boundary the junction diverges from the germline segment, which might be a read error. The J gene is TRBJ2-5, the V gene TRBV7-7, with D possibly being TRBD1 (6 bases). The end of the DNA aligns better with TRBJ2-7, so the J call may be wrong. CDR3 size: 14 residues. CDR1 is SSHAT and CDR2 is FNYEAQ in the germline V gene (reference sequence). The CDR3 loop reads CASSRGHLNYEQYF. The CDR3 DNA sequence: TGTGCTAGCAGCAGGGGACACCTAAACTACGAGCAGTACTTC.

This chain joins TRBV14 and TRBJ2-2; possibly TRBD1 for D (5 bases). From germline, CDR1 is SGHDN and CDR2 FVKESK. The CDR3 covers 13 residues. The V end was cut by 4 bases, the J end by 4 bases, with 7 bases between. The CDR3 here is CASSPRVTGELFF. In nucleotides, the CDR3 is TGTGCCAGCAGCCCCAGGGTCACCGGGGAGCTGTTTTTT.

The chain recombines TRBV27 with TRBJ2-1; 7 bases are a match to TRBD1. CDR3 size: 15 residues. J gave up 2 bases and V 0 bases, and 1 base lay outside the gene matches. CDR1 is MNHEY, CDR2 SMNVEV, per germline (reference sequence). The CDR3 coding sequence is TGTGCCAGCAGTTTATCAGGGGGCCCCTACAATGAGCAGTTCTTC. The encoded protein is CASSLSGGPYNEQFF.

The chain couples TRBV6-1 to TRBJ2-2, with D possibly matching TRBD1 (6 bases). Germline V gene lookup returns CDR1 MNHNS and CDR2 SASEGT. Trimming took 10 bases from V and 0 from J, leaving 12 bases between them. The CDR3 runs to 14 residues. Here the CDR3 reads CAISRGPNTGELFF. The CDR3 DNA follows: TGTGCCATCTCCAGGGGCCCGAACACCGGGGAGCTGTTTTTT.

This chain uses TRBV5-1 with TRBJ1-1; tentative D call: TRBD1 (5 bases). CDR1 and CDR2 (germline): SGHRS, YFSETQ. Trimming removed 4 bases at V and 0 bases at J, with 16 bases between. The CDR3 loop spans 16 amino acids. CDR3 nucleotides: TGCGCCAGCAGCCTGGACCCAGGGTTACTGAACACTGAAGCTTTCTTT. Protein sequence: CASSLDPGLLNTEAFF.

The rearrangement uses TRBV6-5 and TRBJ2-1; no firm D call. The V gene lost 4 bases and the J gene lost 10 bases, with 11 bases spanning the gap. Germline values: CDR1 MNHEY, CDR2 SVGAGI. This CDR3 comprises 12 residues. The CDR3 DNA sequence: TGTGCCAGCAGTTCCACCTTAAGAGAGCAGTTCTTC. As protein: CASSSTLREQFF.

V usage is TRBV19 and J usage is TRBJ2-2, with 12 bases matching TRBD2. This CDR3 comprises 19 residues. Germline assignment: CDR1 LNHDA and CDR2 SQIVND (reference sequence). The V and J ends lost 1 base and 4 bases, in that order; junction bases with no gene match: 10. The CDR3 DNA reads TGTGCCAGTAGTATAGTGGGGCTAGCGGGAGGGCCGGTCACCGGGGAGCTGTTTTTT. Protein: CASSIVGLAGGPVTGELFF.

The chain has TRBV7-8 and TRBJ2-7, with 8 bases identical to TRBD1. V gave up 10 bases and J gave up 5 bases; unmatched junction bases: 7. This CDR3 is built from 12 residues. The germline V gene has CDR1 SGHVS and CDR2 FQNEAQ. The CDR3 sequence: CATEDRVNEQYF. In DNA, the CDR3 is TGTGCCACCGAGGACAGGGTAAACGAGCAGTACTTC.

V is TRBV18 and J is TRBJ2-5; 7 bases agree with TRBD2. The ends lost 3 bases at V and 3 bases at J; junction bases unmatched: 4. From germline, CDR1 is KGHSH and CDR2 LQKENI. This CDR3 contains 14 residues. CDR3 residues: CASSPSSGEETQYF. The CDR3 DNA follows: TGTGCCAGCTCACCTTCTAGCGGAGAAGAGACCCAGTACTTC.

This clone was counted a few times. The chain combines TRBV6-5 with TRBJ2-2; D ambiguous. Trimming shortened V by 2 bases and J by 3 bases, and 4 bases separated the two germline ends. Germline V gene sequence: CDR1 MNHEY, CDR2 SVGAGI. This CDR3 contains 13 residues. CDR3 sequence: CASSYRHTGELFF. CDR3 nucleotides: TGTGCCAGCAGTTACAGGCACACCGGGGAGCTGTTTTTT.

The chain recombines TRBV21-1 with TRBJ2-7. TRBV21-1 is recorded as a pseudogene. The CDR3 sequence is 17 residues long. The CDR3 DNA reads TGTGCCAGGGGGGGAACTATACGGGACACCAACTCCTACGAGCAGTACTTC. It encodes CARGGTIRDTNSYEQYF.